This TCR beta chain was sequenced for a study of T cells after yellow fever vaccination. TCRdb itself ran the 5' RACE reads through MiXCR, one entry per CDR3 protein. The sample yields 96,000 or so distinct CDR3 sequences, roughly 9% seen once. After removal of 7 bases from V and 6 bases from J, the junction contained 8 bases not matched to a gene. This CDR3 contains 14 residues. Germline CDR1 is LNHDA and CDR2 is SQIVND (reference sequence). The V call is TRBV19, the J call TRBJ1-5, with 8 bases that match TRBD1. This receptor was obtained from a man aged 18 to 29 who received the YFV17D yellow fever vaccine. This specimen was CD8+ T cells not binding an NS4B(214-222) dextramer, sorted from PBMCs, taken roughly 15 days after the first yellow fever vaccination. DNA for the CDR3: TGTGCCAGTAACCAAGGACAGGGTGGTCAGCCCCAGCATTTT. This codes for CASNQGQGGQPQHF.